Shown below are 31 T cell receptor beta chains from a single sample sequenced in a study of monozygotic twins with inflammatory bowel disease. TCRdb reprocessed the 5' RACE reads; each CDR3 protein has one entry and no DNA is given. This repertoire includes some 170,000 distinct CDR3 sequences. Sequencing was carried out using blood. Receptors were obtained from a human donor with ulcerative colitis or Crohn's disease, or a healthy co-twin of an affected twin (not recorded which).

The CDR3 is CASSLADRNYEQYF. V gene TRBV7-8 combines with J gene TRBJ2-7; the D call from TCRdb, TRBD1, cannot be confirmed without DNA. This CDR3 has 14 amino acids. Germline V lookup: CDR1 SGHVS, CDR2 FQNEAQ. Full variable domain (missing parts from reference TRBV7-8 and TRBJ2-7): GAGVSQSPRYKVAKRGQDVALRCDPISGHVSLFWYQQALGQGPEFLTYFQNEAQLDKSGLPSDRFFAERPEGSVSTLKIQRTQQEDSAVYLCASSLADRNYEQYFGPGTRLTVT.

V gene TRBV12-3 or TRBV12-4 combines with J gene TRBJ1-5; TCRdb designates TRBD1, a call that cannot be tested without DNA. The CDR3 is made up of 17 amino acids. This CDR3 is CASSLYSPGQANQPQHF.

The chain employs TRBV20-1 and TRBJ2-4; TCRdb lists TRBD2, though no DNA is available to test this call. The germline V gene encodes CDR1 DFQATT and CDR2 SNEGSKA (reference sequence). The CDR3 sequence is 15 residues long. CDR3 loop: CSARGLPIAKNIQYF.

The V and J genes are TRBV11-2 and TRBJ2-6. The CDR3 consists of 12 residues. CDR1 is SGHAT and CDR2 is FQNNGV in the germline V gene. The CDR3 here is CASSLWRNVLTF.

The chain employs TRBV5-4 and TRBJ2-2; TCRdb names TRBD1, which stays unverified in the absence of DNA. CDR1 is SGHNT, CDR2 YYREEE, per germline (reference sequence). The CDR3 contains 15 residues. This CDR3 reads CASSRAGIETGELFF.

The genes are TRBV19 and TRBJ2-5; the TCRdb call, TRBD1, lacks DNA for checking. This CDR3 comprises 13 residues. The V gene's germline CDR1 is LNHDA and CDR2 SQIVND (reference sequence). The CDR3 sequence is CASGRGGAETQYF. The variable domain in full, with the rest retrieved from reference TRBV19 and TRBJ2-5, is DGGITQSPKYLFRKEGQNVTLSCEQNLNHDAMYWYRQDPGQGLRLIYYSQIVNDFQKGDIAEGYSVSREKKESFPLTVTSAQKNPTAFYLCASGRGGAETQYFGPGTRLLVL.

V is TRBV28 and J is TRBJ1-4; TCRdb reports TRBD1, a call that lacks DNA to check it against. This CDR3 is 18 amino acids long. In germline, CDR1 is MDHEN, CDR2 SYDVKM. The CDR3: CASSLEGQGAPTNEKLFF.

This chain joins TRBV6-1 and TRBJ1-4; TCRdb's D call, TRBD1, is unchecked because there is no DNA. The CDR3 extends over 14 amino acids. Per germline, CDR1 MNHNS and CDR2 SASEGT. CDR3 residues: CASNRQGEKEKLFF.

The CDR3 loop reads CASSIQPPSGGAVSSDTQYF. The chain carries TRBV7-6 and TRBJ2-3; the TCRdb D gene call, TRBD2, has no DNA to confirm it. CDR1 is SGHVS, CDR2 FNYEAQ, per germline. The CDR3 totals 20 residues.

V and J are TRBV7-2 and TRBJ2-7; absent DNA, TCRdb's TRBD1 call cannot be checked. CDR1 SGHTA and CDR2 FQGNSA come from the germline V gene. This CDR3 spans 14 amino acids. CDR3 in amino acids: CASSHRGLHDEQYF.

The chain couples TRBV5-5 to TRBJ2-2; TCRdb selects TRBD1, and the lack of DNA leaves this call unchecked. The CDR3 is 14 residues long. CDR1 is SGHKS and CDR2 is YYEKEE in the germline V gene (reference sequence). The CDR3 loop is CASSTGQTTGELFF.

The CDR3: CASSLDRYYGYTF. The J gene is TRBJ1-2, the V gene TRBV5-4. Germline V gene data show CDR1 as SGHNT and CDR2 as YYREEE (reference sequence). The CDR3 loop spans 13 amino acids.

This rearrangement joins TRBV28 to TRBJ1-1. The CDR3 runs to 14 residues. Germline V gives CDR1 MDHEN, CDR2 SYDVKM. CDR3 residues: CASNAVGWMTEAFF.

CDR3 sequence reads: CASSPYQGVEQYF. The rearrangement joins TRBV18 to TRBJ2-7; the TCRdb D gene call, TRBD1, has no DNA to confirm it. Germline V gene sequence: CDR1 KGHSH, CDR2 LQKENI. The CDR3 is 13 residues long.

V is TRBV5-6 and J is TRBJ1-1; absent DNA, TCRdb's TRBD1 call cannot be checked. Germline CDR1 reads SGHDT; CDR2 reads YYEEEE. The CDR3 sequence is 16 residues long. CDR3: CASSLAWGGAAAEAFF.

The chain couples TRBV7-9 to TRBJ2-2; the D gene TCRdb calls, TRBD1, cannot be checked with no DNA. CDR3 length: 15 amino acids. CDR1 SEHNR and CDR2 FQNEAQ come from the germline V gene (reference sequence). The CDR3 loop is CASSLGGTNTGELFF.

V usage is TRBV12-3 or TRBV12-4 and J usage is TRBJ1-5. The CDR3 is 12 amino acids. This CDR3 is CASSLSDQPQHF.

This chain connects TRBV5-1 to TRBJ2-7; TCRdb designates TRBD1, a call that cannot be tested without DNA. Germline lookup yields CDR1 SGHRS and CDR2 YFSETQ. There are 13 residues in the CDR3. This chain's CDR3 is CASSRGAGYEQYF.

The chain carries TRBV29-1 and TRBJ1-5; TCRdb proposes TRBD1, but this gene call is untestable without DNA. Germline loops: CDR1 SQVTM, CDR2 ANQGSEA. The CDR3 runs to 16 residues. This CDR3 is CSFDTGAAYSNQPQHF.

CDR3 loop: CASSRVSGNTIYF. The rearrangement uses TRBV7-2 and TRBJ1-3. Germline-derived CDR1 and CDR2 are SGHTA and FQGNSA. The CDR3 has 13 amino acids.

The chain recombines TRBV27 with TRBJ1-5; TCRdb gives TRBD1 as the D gene, but with no DNA this cannot be confirmed. CDR1 and CDR2 (germline): MNHEY, SMNVEV (reference sequence). The CDR3 extends over 15 amino acids. The CDR3 here is CASSLSGTDGQPQHF.

The chain's CDR3 is CSVRTGTYEQYF. The chain couples TRBV29-1 to TRBJ2-7. The CDR3 has 12 amino acids. CDR1 is SQVTM and CDR2 is ANQGSEA in the germline V gene.

This chain connects TRBV5-1 to TRBJ1-6; there is no DNA to check the TCRdb D call of TRBD1. Germline lookup yields CDR1 SGHRS and CDR2 YFSETQ. The CDR3 runs to 15 residues. The CDR3 spells CASSPGQTAGSPLHF.

This sequence joins TRBV5-1 and TRBJ2-7; no DNA is available, so the TRBD2 call from TCRdb remains unchecked. The CDR3 loop spans 15 amino acids. The germline V gene encodes CDR1 SGHRS and CDR2 YFSETQ. The CDR3: CASSLETAGPYEQYF.

CDR3 loop: CASSQWGGDEQFF. This chain connects TRBV3-1 to TRBJ2-1; TCRdb designates TRBD1, a call that cannot be tested without DNA. From germline, CDR1 is LGHDT and CDR2 YNNKEL (reference sequence). The CDR3 is made up of 13 amino acids.

The rearrangement joins TRBV5-1 to TRBJ1-3; TCRdb's D call of TRBD1 is untestable without DNA. CDR1 is SGHRS and CDR2 is YFSETQ in the germline V gene. The CDR3 extends over 16 amino acids. This chain's CDR3 is CASSSDRGRSGNTIYF.

This CDR3 reads CAISESGGNTEAFF. The gene calls are TRBV10-3 and TRBJ1-1. Germline loops: CDR1 ENHRY, CDR2 SYGVKD. The CDR3 runs to 14 residues.

The chain recombines TRBV20-1 with TRBJ1-5; absent DNA, TCRdb's TRBD1 call cannot be checked. The CDR3 runs 14 residues. Germline CDR1 and CDR2: DFQATT and SNEGSKA (reference sequence). CDR3 sequence: CSAGQGDSNQPQHF.

This chain links TRBV2 with TRBJ2-1. Germline CDR1 reads SNHLY; CDR2 reads FYNNEI. The CDR3 consists of 13 residues. CDR3 residues: CASSDLSYNEQFF.

The V and J genes are TRBV20-1 and TRBJ2-5; there is no DNA to check the TCRdb D call of TRBD1. Germline V CDR1 and CDR2: DFQATT, SNEGSKA (reference sequence). The CDR3 extends over 15 amino acids. The CDR3 here is CSAPPLKRGEGTQYF.

V gene TRBV27 combines with J gene TRBJ2-5; lacking DNA, the TRBD1 call made by TCRdb goes unchecked. The CDR3 sequence is 15 residues long. CDR1 and CDR2 from the germline V gene are MNHEY and SMNVEV (reference sequence). CDR3 loop: CASSLARDSQETQYF.